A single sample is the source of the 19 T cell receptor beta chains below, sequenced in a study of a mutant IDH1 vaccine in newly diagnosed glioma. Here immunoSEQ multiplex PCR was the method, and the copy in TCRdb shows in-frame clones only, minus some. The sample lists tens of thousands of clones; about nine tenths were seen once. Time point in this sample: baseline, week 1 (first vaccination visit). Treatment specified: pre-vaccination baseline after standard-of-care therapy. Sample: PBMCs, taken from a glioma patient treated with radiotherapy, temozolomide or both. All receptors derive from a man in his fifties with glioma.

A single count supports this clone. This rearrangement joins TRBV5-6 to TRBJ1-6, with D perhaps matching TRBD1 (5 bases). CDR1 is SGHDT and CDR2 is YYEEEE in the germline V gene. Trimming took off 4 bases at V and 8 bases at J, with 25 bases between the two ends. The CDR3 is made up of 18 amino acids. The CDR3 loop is CASSLRDGMYAVDSPLHF. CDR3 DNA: TGTGCCAGCAGCCTCCGGGACGGAATGTACGCCGTCGATTCACCCCTCCACTTT.

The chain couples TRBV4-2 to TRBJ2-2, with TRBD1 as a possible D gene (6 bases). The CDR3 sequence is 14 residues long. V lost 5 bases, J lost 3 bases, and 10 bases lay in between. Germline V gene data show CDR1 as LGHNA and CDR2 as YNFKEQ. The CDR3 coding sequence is TGTGCCAGCAGCACCTGGACAGACACCGGGGAGCTGTTTTTT. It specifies CASSTWTDTGELFF.

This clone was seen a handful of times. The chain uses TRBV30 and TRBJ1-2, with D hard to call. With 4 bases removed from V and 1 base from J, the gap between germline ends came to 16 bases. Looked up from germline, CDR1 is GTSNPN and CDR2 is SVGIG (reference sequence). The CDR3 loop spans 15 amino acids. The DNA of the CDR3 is TGTGCCTGGAATGTGGGATCGAGCGGTAACTATGGCTACACCTTC. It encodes CAWNVGSSGNYGYTF.

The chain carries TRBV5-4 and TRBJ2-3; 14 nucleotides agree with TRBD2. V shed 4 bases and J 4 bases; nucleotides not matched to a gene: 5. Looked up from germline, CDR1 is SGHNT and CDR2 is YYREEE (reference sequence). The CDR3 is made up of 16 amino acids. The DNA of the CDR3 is TGTGCCAGCAGCCTAGGACTAGCGGGAGGCGCAGATACGCAGTATTTT. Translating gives CASSLGLAGGADTQYF.

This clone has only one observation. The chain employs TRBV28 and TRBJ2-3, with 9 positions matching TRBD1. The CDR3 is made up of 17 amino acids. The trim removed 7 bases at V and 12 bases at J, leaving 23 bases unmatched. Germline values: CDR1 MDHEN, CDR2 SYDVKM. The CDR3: CASTGQGGGYTDKGQYF. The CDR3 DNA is TGTGCCAGCACGGGACAGGGTGGCGGGTACACAGATAAGGGTCAGTATTTT.

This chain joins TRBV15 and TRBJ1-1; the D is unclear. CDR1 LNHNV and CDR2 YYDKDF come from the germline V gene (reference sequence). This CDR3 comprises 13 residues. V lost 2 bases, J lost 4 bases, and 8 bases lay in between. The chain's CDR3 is CATSRPTATEAFF. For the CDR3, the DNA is TGTGCCACCAGCAGACCCACAGCCACTGAAGCTTTCTTT.

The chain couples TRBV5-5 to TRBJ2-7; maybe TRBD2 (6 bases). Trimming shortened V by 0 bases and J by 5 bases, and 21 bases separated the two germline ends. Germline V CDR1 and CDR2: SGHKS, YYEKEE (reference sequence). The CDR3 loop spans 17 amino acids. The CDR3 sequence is CASSLAFGGTHVNEQYF. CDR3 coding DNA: TGTGCCAGCAGCTTGGCGTTTGGCGGGACTCACGTTAACGAGCAGTACTTC.

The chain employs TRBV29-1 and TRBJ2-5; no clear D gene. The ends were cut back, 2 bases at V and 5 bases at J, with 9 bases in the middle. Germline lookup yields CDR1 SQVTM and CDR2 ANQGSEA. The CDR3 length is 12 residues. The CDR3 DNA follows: TGCAGCGTTGAATTGGGTGGGGAGACCCAGTACTTC. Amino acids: CSVELGGETQYF.

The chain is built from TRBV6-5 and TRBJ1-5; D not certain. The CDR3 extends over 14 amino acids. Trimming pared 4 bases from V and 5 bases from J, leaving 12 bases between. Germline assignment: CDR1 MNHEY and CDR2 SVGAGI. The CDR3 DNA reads TGTGCCAGCAGTTTCACCGGCCGTGATCAGCCCCAGCATTTT. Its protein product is CASSFTGRDQPQHF.

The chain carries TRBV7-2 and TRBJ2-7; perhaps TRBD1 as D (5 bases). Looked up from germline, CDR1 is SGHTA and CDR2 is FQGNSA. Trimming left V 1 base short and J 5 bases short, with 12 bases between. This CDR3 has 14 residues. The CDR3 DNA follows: TGTGCCAGCAGCTTAGGGAATAGGGGTGACGAGCAGTACTTC. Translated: CASSLGNRGDEQYF.

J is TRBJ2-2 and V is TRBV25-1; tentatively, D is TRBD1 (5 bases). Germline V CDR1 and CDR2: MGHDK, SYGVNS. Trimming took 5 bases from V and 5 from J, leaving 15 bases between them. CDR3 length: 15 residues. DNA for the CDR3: TGTGCCAGCAGTTTCCGGGCAGGGTCAACCGGGGAGCTGTTTTTT. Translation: CASSFRAGSTGELFF.

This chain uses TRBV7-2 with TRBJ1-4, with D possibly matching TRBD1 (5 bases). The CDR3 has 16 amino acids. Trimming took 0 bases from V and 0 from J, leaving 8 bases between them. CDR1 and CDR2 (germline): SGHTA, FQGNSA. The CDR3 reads CASSLAGVATNEKLFF. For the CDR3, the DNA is TGTGCCAGCAGCTTAGCAGGGGTGGCAACTAATGAAAAACTGTTTTTT.

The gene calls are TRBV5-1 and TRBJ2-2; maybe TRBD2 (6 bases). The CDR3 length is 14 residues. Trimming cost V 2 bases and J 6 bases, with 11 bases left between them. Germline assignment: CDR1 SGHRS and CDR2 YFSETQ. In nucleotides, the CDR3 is TGCGCCAGCAGCTTCGGGACTGAGGCCGGGGAGCTGTTTTTT. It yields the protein CASSFGTEAGELFF.

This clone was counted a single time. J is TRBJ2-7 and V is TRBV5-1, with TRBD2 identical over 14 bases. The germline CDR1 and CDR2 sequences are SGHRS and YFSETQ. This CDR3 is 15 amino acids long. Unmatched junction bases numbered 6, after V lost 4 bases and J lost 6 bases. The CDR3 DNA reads TGCGCCAGCAGCCCAGGGACTAGCGGGAGCCTCGAGCAGTACTTC. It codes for CASSPGTSGSLEQYF.

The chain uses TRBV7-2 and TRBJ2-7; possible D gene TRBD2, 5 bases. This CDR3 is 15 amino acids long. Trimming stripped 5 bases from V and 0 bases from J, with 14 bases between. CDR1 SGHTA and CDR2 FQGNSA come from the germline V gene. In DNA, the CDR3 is TGTGCCAGCAGCGCCCGTAGCGTTAGCTCCTACGAGCAGTACTTC. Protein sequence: CASSARSVSSYEQYF.

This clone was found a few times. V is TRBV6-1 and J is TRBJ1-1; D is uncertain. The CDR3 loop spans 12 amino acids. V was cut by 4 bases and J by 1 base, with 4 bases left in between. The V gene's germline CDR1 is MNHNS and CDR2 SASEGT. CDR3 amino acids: CASSVKNTEAFF. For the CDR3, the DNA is TGTGCCAGCAGTGTCAAGAACACTGAAGCTTTCTTT.

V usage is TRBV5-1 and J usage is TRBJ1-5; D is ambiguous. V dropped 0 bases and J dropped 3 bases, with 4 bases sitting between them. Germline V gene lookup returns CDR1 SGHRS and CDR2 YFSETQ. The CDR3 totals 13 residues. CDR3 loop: CASSLDDNQPQHF. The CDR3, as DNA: TGCGCCAGCAGCTTGGATGACAATCAGCCCCAGCATTTT.

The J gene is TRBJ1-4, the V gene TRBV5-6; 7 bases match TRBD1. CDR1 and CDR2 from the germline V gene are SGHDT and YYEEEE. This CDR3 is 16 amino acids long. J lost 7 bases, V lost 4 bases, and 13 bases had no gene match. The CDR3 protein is CASSPGTAVEGEKLFF. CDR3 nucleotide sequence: TGTGCCAGCAGCCCCGGGACAGCGGTCGAGGGTGAAAAACTGTTTTTT.

Here the CDR3 reads CASSVGGSSSINEQFF. Here the CDR3 DNA reads TGTGCCAGCAGTGTGGGCGGGAGCTCTTCCATCAATGAGCAGTTCTTC. The rearrangement joins TRBV6-1 to TRBJ2-1; TRBD2 matches at 7 bases. The CDR3 extends over 16 amino acids. Germline V gives CDR1 MNHNS, CDR2 SASEGT. Germline trimming cut 4 bases from V and 6 bases from J; bases unmatched to any gene: 12.